These T cell receptor beta chains were read from a single sample in a study of Ad26.COV2.S vaccination and SARS-CoV-2 variants. This table comes from immunoSEQ multiplex PCR, and its TCRdb copy is limited to in-frame clones, with some not included. The data contain 300,000 to 500,000 clones, about 85% of them singletons. Sequenced material: peripheral blood, taken in a trial of Ad26.COV2.S vaccine versus placebo. These receptors all come from a person between 18 and 65 years old who received the Ad26.COV2.S COVID-19 vaccine or a placebo. The CDR3 runs from the conserved cysteine through the conserved F or W. The D gene is left open where the match is weak. For some rows the clone size is stated as once, few or many, or as a class when expanded; others skip it.

J gene	clone size	D gene	V gene	CDR3 protein	CDR3 DNA
TRBJ2-1	-	-	TRBV13	CASSQRNEQFF	TGTGCCAGCAGCCAACGCAATGAGCAGTTCTTC
TRBJ2-3	-	-	TRBV2	CASSEWGGGDTDTQYF	TGTGCCAGCAGTGAATGGGGGGGCGGGGACACAGATACGCAGTATTTT
TRBJ1-5	-	-	TRBV10-1	CASSESGDNQPQHF	TGCGCCAGCAGTGAGTCGGGGGATAATCAGCCCCAGCATTTT
TRBJ2-5	-	-	TRBV4-1	CASSQDQTGLETQYF	TGCGCCAGCAGCCAAGATCAAACAGGGTTAGAGACCCAGTACTTC
TRBJ2-1	-	TRBD1	TRBV2	CASTGQGSHEQFF	TGTGCCAGCACGGGACAGGGTAGTCATGAGCAGTTCTTC
TRBJ1-5	-	-	TRBV6-2/TRBV6-3	CASSYSMSRDFRQPQHF	TGTGCCAGCAGTTACTCGATGTCCAGGGATTTTCGTCAGCCCCAGCATTTT
TRBJ1-2	-	-	TRBV4-3	CASSQGQPGNYGYTF	TGCGCCAGCAGCCAAGGGCAGCCTGGCAACTATGGCTACACCTTC
TRBJ1-2	-	TRBD1	TRBV6-5	CASSRQGDYGYTF	TGTGCCAGCTCTCGACAGGGTGACTATGGCTACACCTTC
TRBJ2-2	-	-	TRBV5-1	CASSPTTVRTGELFF	TGCGCCAGCAGCCCAACTACCGTCAGGACCGGGGAGCTGTTTTTT
TRBJ1-1	-	-	TRBV5-1	CASSLSGVTEAFF	TGCGCCAGCAGCTTGTCAGGGGTTACTGAAGCTTTCTTT
TRBJ1-1	-	-	TRBV11-1	CASSDPGGTEAFF	TGTGCCAGCAGCGACCCGGGGGGCACTGAAGCTTTCTTT
TRBJ2-7	-	TRBD2	TRBV7-6	CASSRGVGSYEQYF	TGTGCCAGCAGCCGGGGGGTTGGGAGCTACGAGCAGTACTTC
TRBJ1-5	-	-	TRBV28	CASRVLSNQPQHF	TGTGCCAGCCGGGTTTTGAGCAATCAGCCCCAGCATTTT
TRBJ1-3	-	TRBD1	TRBV18	CASSPQQGAGNTIYF	TGTGCCAGCTCCCCACAACAGGGGGCAGGAAACACCATATATTTT
TRBJ2-5	once	-	TRBV5-1	CASTRDDAKTQYF	TGCGCCAGTACTAGGGACGATGCGAAGACCCAGTACTTC
TRBJ2-5	-	-	TRBV27	CASSTLASQETQYF	TGTGCCAGCAGTACGCTAGCGTCCCAAGAGACCCAGTACTTC